The T cell receptor beta chain described here comes from a study of T cell responses to AZD1222 COVID-19 vaccine. Overall study findings and caveats: Of spike-specific TCRs, nearly half reportedly target regions left unmutated in variants. Among the donors, most were white British and more were female, and clonal diversity was possibly underestimated. Receipt of two AZD1222 doses was followed by a rise in Spike-specific TCR breadth and depth. Repertoires were obtained only post-peak T cell response.

On this clone itself: Its antigen is undetermined.

In germline, CDR1 is MDHEN, CDR2 SYDVKM. The CDR3 has 14 residues. V gave up 3 bases and J gave up 3 bases, with 10 bases separating them. Clones were read by immunoSEQ multiplex PCR, and TCRdb kept only the in-frame ones, dropping some. In the table there are some 140,000 clones, 80% to 95% of which are singletons. The material sequenced was peripheral blood, taken on day 0 of AZD1222 vaccination. The V call is TRBV28, the J call TRBJ2-3; D is perhaps TRBD1 (6 bases). This TCR was sampled from an adult in good health. CDR3 nucleotides: TGTGCCAGCAGTTTCTTAGGGGGAACAGATACGCAGTATTTT. Its translation is CASSFLGGTDTQYF.